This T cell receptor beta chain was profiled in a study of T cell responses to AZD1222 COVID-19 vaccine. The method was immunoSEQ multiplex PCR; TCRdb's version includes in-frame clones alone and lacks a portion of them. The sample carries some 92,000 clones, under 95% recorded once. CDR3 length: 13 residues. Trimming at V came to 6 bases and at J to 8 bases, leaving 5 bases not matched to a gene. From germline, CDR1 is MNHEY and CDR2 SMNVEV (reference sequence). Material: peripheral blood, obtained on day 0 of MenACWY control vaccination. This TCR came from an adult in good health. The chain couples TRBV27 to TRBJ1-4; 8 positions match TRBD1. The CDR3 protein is CASRDRVQEKLFF. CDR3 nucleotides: TGTGCCAGCAGGGACAGGGTGCAGGAAAAACTGTTTTTT.